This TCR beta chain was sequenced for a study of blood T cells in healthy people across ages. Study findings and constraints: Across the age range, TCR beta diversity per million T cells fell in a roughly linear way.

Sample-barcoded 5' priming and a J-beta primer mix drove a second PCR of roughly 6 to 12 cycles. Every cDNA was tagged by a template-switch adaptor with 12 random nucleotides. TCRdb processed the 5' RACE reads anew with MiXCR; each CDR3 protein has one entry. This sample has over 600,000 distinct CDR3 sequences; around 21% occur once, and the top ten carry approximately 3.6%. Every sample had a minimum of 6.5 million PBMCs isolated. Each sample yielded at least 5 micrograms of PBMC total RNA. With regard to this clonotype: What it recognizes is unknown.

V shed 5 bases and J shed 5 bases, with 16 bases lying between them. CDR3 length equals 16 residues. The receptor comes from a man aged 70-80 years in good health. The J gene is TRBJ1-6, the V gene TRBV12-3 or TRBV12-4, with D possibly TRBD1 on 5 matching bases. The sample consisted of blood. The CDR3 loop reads CASSNGPGGNNSPLHF. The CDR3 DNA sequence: TGTGCCAGCAGTAACGGGCCCGGGGGAAATAATTCACCCCTCCACTTT.